The rows below give T cell receptor beta chains drawn from one sample of a study of metastatic and nonmetastatic thyroid tumors. MiXCR re-clonotyped the PCR reads for TCRdb. The sample includes roughly 46,000 clones, 20% to 25% seen only once; the top ten take 3.4%. What was sequenced was blood. The receptors derive from a male donor with papillary thyroid cancer or a benign thyroid nodule (not recorded which). Some clones in this sample may be carry-over from other donors' samples. CDR3s include the opening cysteine and the closing phenylalanine or tryptophan. Fields, in order: D gene, J gene, clone size, V gene, CDR3 protein, CDR3 DNA. D genes are given only for firm matches. Only part of the rows carry a size: once, few, many, or a class if the clone is expanded.

d_gene: .
j_gene: TRBJ2-3
abundance: many
v_gene: TRBV7-2
CDR3aa: CASSPRGFADTQYF
CDR3nt: TGTGCCAGCAGCCCCCGGGGATTCGCAGATACGCAGTATTTT

d_gene: .
j_gene: TRBJ1-2
abundance: .
v_gene: TRBV12-3/TRBV12-4
CDR3aa: CASSSGTLVGYTF
CDR3nt: TGTGCCAGCAGCTCCGGGACCCTGGTTGGCTACACCTTC

d_gene: .
j_gene: TRBJ1-6
abundance: many
v_gene: TRBV7-2
CDR3aa: CASSLAAGQQALHF
CDR3nt: TGTGCCAGCAGCTTAGCGGCGGGGCAGCAGGCCCTCCACTTT

d_gene: .
j_gene: TRBJ2-2
abundance: .
v_gene: TRBV6-1
CDR3aa: CASRPSGSTGELFF
CDR3nt: TGTGCCAGCAGGCCCTCGGGGTCCACCGGGGAGCTGTTTTTT

d_gene: TRBD2
j_gene: TRBJ2-1
abundance: many
v_gene: TRBV5-6
CDR3aa: CASSLLGLAGVGEQFF
CDR3nt: TGTGCCAGCAGCCTCCTGGGACTAGCGGGAGTGGGTGAGCAGTTCTTC

d_gene: .
j_gene: TRBJ1-4
abundance: many
v_gene: TRBV3-1
CDR3aa: CASSQDRLNEKLFF
CDR3nt: TGTGCCAGCAGCCAAGATCGCCTAAATGAAAAACTGTTTTTT

d_gene: TRBD1
j_gene: TRBJ2-3
abundance: many
v_gene: TRBV20-1
CDR3aa: CSAKWDSSTDTQYF
CDR3nt: TGCAGTGCTAAATGGGACAGTAGCACAGATACGCAGTATTTT

d_gene: .
j_gene: TRBJ1-1
abundance: many
v_gene: TRBV30
CDR3aa: CAWSVNLGGRRNTEAFF
CDR3nt: TGTGCCTGGAGTGTAAACCTCGGGGGGCGTAGGAACACTGAAGCTTTCTTT

d_gene: TRBD1
j_gene: TRBJ2-7
abundance: many
v_gene: TRBV28
CDR3aa: CASSATGTGNLDEQYF
CDR3nt: TGTGCCAGCAGTGCCACCGGGACAGGGAATCTCGACGAGCAGTACTTC

d_gene: .
j_gene: TRBJ2-7
abundance: many
v_gene: TRBV2
CDR3aa: CASSERAYEQYF
CDR3nt: TGTGCCAGCAGTGAAAGGGCCTACGAGCAGTACTTC

d_gene: .
j_gene: TRBJ2-7
abundance: many
v_gene: TRBV5-1
CDR3aa: CASTDRPSYEQYF
CDR3nt: TGCGCCAGCACCGACCGCCCCTCCTACGAGCAGTACTTC

d_gene: .
j_gene: TRBJ1-2
abundance: many
v_gene: TRBV2
CDR3aa: CASSGDYGYTF
CDR3nt: TGTGCCAGCAGTGGGGACTATGGCTACACCTTC

d_gene: .
j_gene: TRBJ2-7
abundance: .
v_gene: TRBV7-8
CDR3aa: CASSFRRNSYEQYF
CDR3nt: TGTGCCAGCAGCTTTAGGCGAAACTCCTACGAGCAGTACTTC

d_gene: .
j_gene: TRBJ1-4
abundance: few
v_gene: TRBV6-2/TRBV6-3
CDR3aa: CASSHGQMAEKLFF
CDR3nt: TGTGCCAGCAGTCATGGACAGATGGCTGAAAAACTGTTTTTT

d_gene: TRBD1
j_gene: TRBJ1-2
abundance: many
v_gene: TRBV20-1
CDR3aa: CSAPSRDRGRDYGYTF
CDR3nt: TGCAGTGCGCCGTCCCGGGACAGGGGCCGAGACTATGGCTACACCTTC

d_gene: TRBD2
j_gene: TRBJ2-1
abundance: many
v_gene: TRBV19
CDR3aa: CASSIGGRPYNEQFF
CDR3nt: TGTGCCAGTAGTATCGGCGGGAGACCCTACAATGAGCAGTTCTTC

d_gene: .
j_gene: TRBJ2-5
abundance: .
v_gene: TRBV11-3
CDR3aa: CASSHTRGQGRRTQYF
CDR3nt: TGTGCCAGCAGCCATACCAGAGGGCAGGGGAGACGGACCCAGTACTTC

d_gene: .
j_gene: TRBJ2-2
abundance: few
v_gene: TRBV6-1
CDR3aa: CASSEELGSSGELFF
CDR3nt: TGTGCCAGCAGTGAGGAGCTGGGGTCTAGCGGGGAGCTGTTTTTT

d_gene: TRBD1
j_gene: TRBJ2-7
abundance: many
v_gene: TRBV29-1
CDR3aa: CSYGQDYEQYF
CDR3nt: TGCAGCTACGGACAGGACTACGAGCAGTACTTC

d_gene: .
j_gene: TRBJ1-5
abundance: .
v_gene: TRBV19
CDR3aa: CASGIWGRDSNRPQHF
CDR3nt: TGTGCCAGTGGTATCTGGGGCAGAGATAGCAATCGGCCCCAGCATTTT

d_gene: .
j_gene: TRBJ2-1
abundance: .
v_gene: TRBV5-6
CDR3aa: CASSLDRLAMDEQFF
CDR3nt: TGTGCCAGCAGCTTGGATCGGTTAGCGATGGATGAGCAGTTCTTC

d_gene: TRBD1
j_gene: TRBJ2-5
abundance: many
v_gene: TRBV11-2
CDR3aa: CASSQGAAGQETQYF
CDR3nt: TGTGCCAGCAGCCAGGGGGCGGCGGGACAAGAGACCCAGTACTTC

d_gene: .
j_gene: TRBJ2-7
abundance: medium-sized
v_gene: TRBV28
CDR3aa: CASRDPSYEQYF
CDR3nt: TGTGCCAGTCGGGACCCTTCCTACGAGCAGTACTTC

d_gene: .
j_gene: TRBJ1-2
abundance: many
v_gene: TRBV5-5
CDR3aa: CASSLGYSTNYGYTF
CDR3nt: TGTGCCAGCAGCTTGGGGTACAGCACTAACTATGGCTACACCTTC

d_gene: TRBD2
j_gene: TRBJ2-2
abundance: .
v_gene: TRBV20-1
CDR3aa: CSARPPTSGNTGELFF
CDR3nt: TGCAGTGCTAGACCTCCGACTAGCGGGAACACCGGGGAGCTGTTTTTT

d_gene: TRBD1
j_gene: TRBJ2-7
abundance: few
v_gene: TRBV19
CDR3aa: CASSIAGTGTYEQYF
CDR3nt: TGTGCCAGTAGTATAGCCGGGACAGGGACGTACGAGCAGTACTTC

d_gene: .
j_gene: TRBJ1-5
abundance: .
v_gene: TRBV6-1
CDR3aa: CASSAPGVGQPQHF
CDR3nt: TGTGCCAGCAGTGCGCCGGGGGTAGGTCAGCCCCAGCATTTT

d_gene: TRBD2
j_gene: TRBJ2-7
abundance: few
v_gene: TRBV10-3
CDR3aa: CAISGEGLSWSAYEQYF
CDR3nt: TGTGCCATCAGTGGGGAGGGACTATCGTGGAGCGCCTACGAGCAGTACTTC

d_gene: TRBD2
j_gene: TRBJ2-7
abundance: many
v_gene: TRBV7-8
CDR3aa: CASSLGLAVYEQYF
CDR3nt: TGTGCCAGCAGCCTCGGACTAGCGGTCTACGAGCAGTACTTC